The 20 T cell receptor beta chains listed next were all sequenced from one sample in a study of shared clonotypes between healthy human individuals. Method: immunoSEQ multiplex PCR; TCRdb's copy keeps in-frame clones and lacks some. This sample has roughly 2,000,000 clones, with just under 95% found just once. The naive CD8 fraction comprised CD45RO-negative cells positively selected for CCR7 and excluded terminally differentiated effector memory CD45RA+ cells. The material sequenced was naive CD8+ T cells sorted from blood. The receptors were sampled from a man aged 18 to 35 in good health.

V gene TRBV13 combines with J gene TRBJ2-3; D may be TRBD1 (6 bases). Germline-derived CDR1 and CDR2 are PRHDT and FYEKMQ (reference sequence). The CDR3 length is 13 residues. V lost 0 bases, J lost 10 bases, and 11 bases lay in between. DNA for the CDR3: TGTGCCAGCAGCTTAGGGGATGAGGGGGCGCAGTATTTT. Translating gives CASSLGDEGAQYF.

This clone appeared a single time. The rearrangement uses TRBV13 and TRBJ2-1; D uncertain. Germline lookup yields CDR1 PRHDT and CDR2 FYEKMQ (reference sequence). The CDR3 consists of 12 residues. Trimming removed 2 bases from V and 9 bases from J, with 8 bases in between. The CDR3 DNA reads TGTGCCAGCAGCTTATTGGGATTTGAGCAGTTCTTC. As protein: CASSLLGFEQFF.

The chain employs TRBV6-6 and TRBJ2-7; no firm D call. Germline V gives CDR1 MNHNY, CDR2 SVGAGI (reference sequence). The CDR3 spans 13 residues. V was clipped by 2 bases and J by 2 bases, with 7 bases between them. The CDR3 is CASSYLAPYEQYF. Written as DNA, the CDR3 is TGTGCCAGCAGTTACCTGGCGCCCTACGAGCAGTACTTC.

The chain employs TRBV7-9 and TRBJ2-5; D is uncertain. This CDR3 comprises 11 residues. The V gene's germline CDR1 is SEHNR and CDR2 FQNEAQ (reference sequence). The V gene lost 7 bases and the J gene lost 5 bases, with 8 bases spanning the gap. CDR3 nucleotides: TGTGCCAGCACCCGAAGCGAGACCCAGTACTTC. This encodes CASTRSETQYF.

This sequence joins TRBV27 and TRBJ1-2; 8 nucleotides match TRBD1. V gave up 5 bases and J gave up 4 bases; unmatched junction bases: 12. Germline CDR1 reads MNHEY; CDR2 reads SMNVEV (reference sequence). The CDR3 spans 16 residues. The CDR3 coding sequence is TGTGCCAGCAGTCCAATAGCCGGGACAGGAGTCTATGGCTACACCTTC. Protein: CASSPIAGTGVYGYTF.

V is TRBV18 and J is TRBJ2-7; D is perhaps TRBD2 (6 bases). The germline V gene encodes CDR1 KGHSH and CDR2 LQKENI. The CDR3 is 16 residues long. With 3 bases removed from V and 0 bases from J, the gap between germline ends came to 15 bases. The CDR3 loop is CASSPDVRGASYEQYF. The DNA of the CDR3 is TGTGCCAGCTCACCTGATGTTCGCGGGGCCTCCTACGAGCAGTACTTC.

The gene calls are TRBV5-6 and TRBJ1-1; tentatively, D is TRBD1 (5 bases). V dropped 0 bases and J dropped 1 base, with 10 bases sitting between them. The CDR3 runs to 15 residues. CDR1 and CDR2 from the germline V gene are SGHDT and YYEEEE. The DNA of the CDR3 is TGTGCCAGCAGCTTGGTGGCCAGGGAGAACACTGAAGCTTTCTTT. Translation gives CASSLVARENTEAFF.

A remark on this clone: The same CDR3 arises from other DNA sequences in this sample as well. The chain has TRBV7-8 and TRBJ2-7; D is undetermined. This CDR3 region has 13 residues. Looked up from germline, CDR1 is SGHVS and CDR2 is FQNEAQ. Trimming removed 3 bases at V and 2 bases at J, with 8 bases between. CDR3: CASSLDLAYEQYF. CDR3 DNA: TGTGCCAGCAGCTTGGATCTAGCCTACGAGCAGTACTTC.

The chain combines TRBV9 with TRBJ1-1, with 8 bases identical to TRBD1. Germline loops: CDR1 SGDLS, CDR2 YYNGEE. V trimming: 4 bases; J trimming: 10 bases; junction bases outside the gene matches: 21. The CDR3 is made up of 17 amino acids. CDR3 sequence reads: CASSPHPGGADYLLAFF. The CDR3 DNA sequence: TGTGCCAGCAGCCCACATCCAGGGGGCGCCGACTACCTCTTAGCTTTCTTT.

Notes on this clone: The identical CDR3 is also encoded by other nucleotide sequences in the sample. The rearrangement links TRBV27 to TRBJ1-1; weak D call: TRBD1 (5 bases). The germline V and J ends were trimmed by 2 bases and 4 bases, with 8 bases remaining between them. CDR3 size: 13 residues. The germline V gene has CDR1 MNHEY and CDR2 SMNVEV (reference sequence). The CDR3 loop is CASSLGGSTEAFF. The DNA of the CDR3 is TGTGCCAGCAGTTTAGGGGGGTCCACTGAAGCTTTCTTT.

J is TRBJ2-5 and V is TRBV7-6; 10 bases map to TRBD2. Unmatched junction bases numbered 10, after V lost 1 base and J lost 5 bases. Germline V lookup: CDR1 SGHVS, CDR2 FNYEAQ. The CDR3 consists of 17 residues. CDR3 sequence reads: CASSLGFGLAGDETQYF. DNA for the CDR3: TGTGCCAGCAGCTTAGGCTTTGGGCTAGCGGGAGATGAGACCCAGTACTTC. Variable domain in full (rest from reference TRBV7-6 and TRBJ2-5): GAGVSQSPRYKVTKRGQDVALRCDPISGHVSLYWYRQALGQGPEFLTYFNYEAQQDKSGLPNDRFSAERPEGSISTLTIQRTEQRDSAMYRCASSLGFGLAGDETQYFGPGTRLLVL.

V gene TRBV19 combines with J gene TRBJ2-7; 8 bases match TRBD1. Trimming cost V 4 bases and J 2 bases; bases outside gene matches: 4. The CDR3 contains 14 residues. The germline V gene has CDR1 LNHDA and CDR2 SQIVND (reference sequence). The CDR3 DNA follows: TGTGCCAGTAGTAGACAGGGGATCCCCTACGAGCAGTACTTC. This sequence encodes CASSRQGIPYEQYF.

This clone was seen just once. This chain connects TRBV6-1 to TRBJ2-5; possibly TRBD2 for D (5 bases). The CDR3 runs to 15 residues. Germline V gives CDR1 MNHNS, CDR2 SASEGT. The V and J ends lost 1 base and 4 bases respectively, with 13 bases between them. The CDR3 region has the DNA TGTGCCAGCAGTGAAGTCAAACTAGTAGGAGAGACCCAGTACTTC. It codes for CASSEVKLVGETQYF.

This clone is a singleton in its sample. The chain combines TRBV6-6 with TRBJ2-3, with D perhaps matching TRBD1 (6 bases). V dropped 5 bases and J dropped 2 bases, with 11 bases sitting between them. Germline values: CDR1 MNHNY, CDR2 SVGAGI (reference sequence). This CDR3 region has 14 residues. CDR3 sequence reads: CASSPDSFTDTQYF. CDR3 nucleotides: TGTGCCAGCAGTCCGGACAGTTTCACAGATACGCAGTATTTT.

This chain links TRBV27 with TRBJ2-1, with D tentatively TRBD2 (6 bases). Germline values: CDR1 MNHEY, CDR2 SMNVEV (reference sequence). The CDR3 is 13 residues long. V lost 3 bases to trimming and J lost 6 bases, with 9 bases between them. Here the CDR3 DNA reads TGTGCCAGCAGTTTCATGGGGGGCAATGAGCAGTTCTTC. This sequence encodes CASSFMGGNEQFF.

This clone was counted a single time. The chain carries TRBV5-8 and TRBJ1-5; 9 nucleotides align to TRBD1. This CDR3 comprises 15 residues. CDR1 SGHTS and CDR2 YDEGEE come from the germline V gene. Unmatched junction bases numbered 9, after V lost 5 bases and J lost 6 bases. DNA for the CDR3: TGTGCCAGCAGTCCGACAGGGGGACCGGGTCAGCCCCAGCATTTT. Protein: CASSPTGGPGQPQHF.

The gene calls are TRBV27 and TRBJ2-5, with D uncertain. Germline V lookup: CDR1 MNHEY, CDR2 SMNVEV (reference sequence). The CDR3 consists of 14 residues. Trimming pared 5 bases from V and 0 bases from J, leaving 10 bases between. The DNA of the CDR3 is TGTGCCAGCAGTCCTTACCGTAACCAAGAGACCCAGTACTTC. Residues: CASSPYRNQETQYF.

V and J are TRBV30 and TRBJ2-3; D unclear. The germline V gene encodes CDR1 GTSNPN and CDR2 SVGIG (reference sequence). This CDR3 has 14 residues. Trimming took off 8 bases at V and 0 bases at J, with 15 bases between the two ends. The CDR3 reads CAVGWSSSTDTQYF. As DNA, the CDR3 is TGTGCCGTGGGGTGGTCCTCTAGCACAGATACGCAGTATTTT.

The genes are TRBV27 and TRBJ2-1, with 11 nucleotides matching TRBD2. This CDR3 has 16 residues. From germline, CDR1 is MNHEY and CDR2 SMNVEV (reference sequence). Trimming took 3 bases from V and 7 from J; bases not matched to a gene: 8. The CDR3 protein is CASSFPLAGGRNEQFF. The CDR3 DNA reads as TGTGCCAGCAGTTTTCCGCTAGCGGGAGGTAGGAATGAGCAGTTCTTC.

V gene TRBV7-9 combines with J gene TRBJ1-2; D is unclear. This CDR3 is built from 14 residues. Germline loops: CDR1 SEHNR, CDR2 FQNEAQ (reference sequence). Trimming shortened V by 6 bases and J by 4 bases, and 15 bases separated the two germline ends. This chain's CDR3 is CASSYGEASYGYTF. CDR3 DNA: TGTGCCAGCAGTTATGGGGAAGCAAGCTATGGCTACACCTTC.